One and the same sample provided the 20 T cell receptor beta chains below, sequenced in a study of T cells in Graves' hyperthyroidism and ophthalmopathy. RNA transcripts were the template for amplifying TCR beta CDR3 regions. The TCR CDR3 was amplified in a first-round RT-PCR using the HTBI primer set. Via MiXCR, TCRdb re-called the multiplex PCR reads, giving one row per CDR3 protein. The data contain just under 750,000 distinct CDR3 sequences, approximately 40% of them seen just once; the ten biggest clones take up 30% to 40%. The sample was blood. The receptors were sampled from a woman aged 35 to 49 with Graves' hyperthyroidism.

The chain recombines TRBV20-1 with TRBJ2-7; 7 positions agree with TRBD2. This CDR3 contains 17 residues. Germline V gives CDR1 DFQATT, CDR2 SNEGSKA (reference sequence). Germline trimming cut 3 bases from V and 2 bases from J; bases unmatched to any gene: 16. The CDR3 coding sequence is TGCAGTGCTAGCGAGGGAGGGAGGGCTAGCGCAGCCTACGAGCAGTACTTC. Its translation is CSASEGGRASAAYEQYF.

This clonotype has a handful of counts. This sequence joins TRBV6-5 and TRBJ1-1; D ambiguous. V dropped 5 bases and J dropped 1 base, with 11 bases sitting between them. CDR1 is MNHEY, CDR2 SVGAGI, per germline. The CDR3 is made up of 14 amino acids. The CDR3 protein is CASSVILRNTEAFF. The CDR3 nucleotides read TGTGCCAGCAGTGTGATTTTAAGGAACACTGAAGCTTTCTTT.

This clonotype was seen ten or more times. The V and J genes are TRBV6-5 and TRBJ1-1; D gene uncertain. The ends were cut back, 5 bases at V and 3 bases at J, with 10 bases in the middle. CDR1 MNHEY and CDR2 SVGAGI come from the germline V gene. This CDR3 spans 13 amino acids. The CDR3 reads CASSGSPHTEAFF. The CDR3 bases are TGTGCCAGCAGTGGATCCCCCCACACTGAAGCTTTCTTT.

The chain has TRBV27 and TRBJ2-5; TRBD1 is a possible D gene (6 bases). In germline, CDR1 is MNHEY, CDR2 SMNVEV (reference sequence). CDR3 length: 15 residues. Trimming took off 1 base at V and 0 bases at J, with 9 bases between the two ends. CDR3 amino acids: CASSLWGQNQETQYF. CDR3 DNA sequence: TGTGCCAGCAGTTTATGGGGACAAAACCAAGAGACCCAGTACTTC.

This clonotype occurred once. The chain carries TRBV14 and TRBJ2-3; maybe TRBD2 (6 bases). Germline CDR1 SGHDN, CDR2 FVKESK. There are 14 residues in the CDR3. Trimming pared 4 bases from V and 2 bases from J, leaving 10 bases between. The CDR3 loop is CASSRDSFTDTQYF. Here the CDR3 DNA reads TGTGCCAGCAGCCGGGACTCATTCACAGATACGCAGTATTTT. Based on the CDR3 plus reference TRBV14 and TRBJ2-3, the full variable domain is EAGVTQFPSHSVIEKGQTVTLRCDPISGHDNLYWYRRVMGKEIKFLLHFVKESKQDESGMPNNRFLAERTGGTYSTLKVQPAELEDSGVYFCASSRDSFTDTQYFGPGTRLTVL.

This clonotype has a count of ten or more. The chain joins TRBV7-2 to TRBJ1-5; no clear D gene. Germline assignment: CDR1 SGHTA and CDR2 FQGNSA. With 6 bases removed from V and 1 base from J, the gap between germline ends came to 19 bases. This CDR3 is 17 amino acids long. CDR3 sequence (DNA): TGTGCCAGCAGTACTAAACCCCACGTACTAAGCAATCAGCCCCAGCATTTT. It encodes CASSTKPHVLSNQPQHF.

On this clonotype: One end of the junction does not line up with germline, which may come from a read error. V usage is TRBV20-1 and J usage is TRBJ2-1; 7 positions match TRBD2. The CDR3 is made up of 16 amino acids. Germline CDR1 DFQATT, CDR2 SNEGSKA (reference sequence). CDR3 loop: CSARDHLAEAYNEQLF. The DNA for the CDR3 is TGCAGTGCTAGAGATCACCTAGCGGAGGCCTACAATGAGCAGCTCTTC.

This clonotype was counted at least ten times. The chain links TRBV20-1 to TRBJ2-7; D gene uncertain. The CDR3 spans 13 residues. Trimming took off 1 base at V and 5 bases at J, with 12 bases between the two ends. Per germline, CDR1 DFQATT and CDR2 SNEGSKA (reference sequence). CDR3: CSARGTDSDEQYF. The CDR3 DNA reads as TGCAGTGCTAGAGGGACCGATTCGGACGAGCAGTACTTC.

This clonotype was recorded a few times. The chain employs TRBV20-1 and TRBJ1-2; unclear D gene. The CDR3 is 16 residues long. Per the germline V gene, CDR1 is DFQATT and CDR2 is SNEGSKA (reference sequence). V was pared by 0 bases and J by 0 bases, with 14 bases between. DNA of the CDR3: TGCAGTGCTAGAGAGCAGATTCTATCTTCTAACTATGGCTACACCTTC. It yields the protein CSAREQILSSNYGYTF.

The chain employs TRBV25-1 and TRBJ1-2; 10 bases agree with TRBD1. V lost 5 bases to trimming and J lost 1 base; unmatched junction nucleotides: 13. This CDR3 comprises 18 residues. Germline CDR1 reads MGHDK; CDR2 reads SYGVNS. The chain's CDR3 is CASSPSRDRGRFNYGYTF. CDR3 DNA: TGTGCCAGCAGTCCCTCACGAGACAGGGGGCGATTTAACTATGGCTACACCTTC.

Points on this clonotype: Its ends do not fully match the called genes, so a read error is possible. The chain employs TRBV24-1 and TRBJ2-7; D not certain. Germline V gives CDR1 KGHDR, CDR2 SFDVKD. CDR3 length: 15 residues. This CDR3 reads CASSYSDSTSYEQYF. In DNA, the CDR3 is TGTGCCAGCAGTTACTCAGACTCTACCTCCTACGAGCAGTACTTC.

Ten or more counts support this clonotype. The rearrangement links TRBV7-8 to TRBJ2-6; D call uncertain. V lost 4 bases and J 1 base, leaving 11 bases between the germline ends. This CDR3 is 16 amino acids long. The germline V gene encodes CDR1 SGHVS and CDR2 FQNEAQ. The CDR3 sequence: CASSSSSASGANVLTF. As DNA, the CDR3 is TGTGCCAGCAGCTCATCTTCAGCTTCTGGGGCCAACGTCCTGACTTTC.

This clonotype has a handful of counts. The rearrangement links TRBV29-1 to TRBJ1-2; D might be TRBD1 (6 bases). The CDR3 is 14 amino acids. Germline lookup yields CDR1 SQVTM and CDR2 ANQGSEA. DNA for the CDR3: TGCACCATAAATTCGGGACAAGAGGACCTTGTCGACACCTTC. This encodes CTINSGQEDLVDTF.

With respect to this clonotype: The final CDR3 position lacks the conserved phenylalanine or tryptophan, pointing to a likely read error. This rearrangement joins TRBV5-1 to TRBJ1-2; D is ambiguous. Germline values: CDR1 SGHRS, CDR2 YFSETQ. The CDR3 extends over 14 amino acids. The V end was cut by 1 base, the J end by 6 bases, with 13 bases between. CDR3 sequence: CASSLLAGGHGYTL. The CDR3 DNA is TGCGCCAGCAGCTTGTTGGCAGGAGGGCATGGCTACACCCTC.

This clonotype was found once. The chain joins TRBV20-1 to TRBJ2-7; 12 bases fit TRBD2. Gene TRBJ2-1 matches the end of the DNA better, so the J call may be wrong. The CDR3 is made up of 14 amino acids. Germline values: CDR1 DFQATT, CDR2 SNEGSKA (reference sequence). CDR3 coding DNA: TGCAGTGCCCAAGGACTAGCGGGATACAATGAGCAGTTCTTC. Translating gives CSAQGLAGYNEQFF.

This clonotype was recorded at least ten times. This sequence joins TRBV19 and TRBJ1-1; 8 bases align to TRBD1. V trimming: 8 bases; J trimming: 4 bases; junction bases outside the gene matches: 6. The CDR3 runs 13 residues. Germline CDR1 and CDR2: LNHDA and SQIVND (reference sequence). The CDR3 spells CASGGQGGTEAFF. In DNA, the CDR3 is TGTGCCAGTGGAGGACAGGGAGGCACTGAAGCTTTCTTT.

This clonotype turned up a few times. The CDR3 region is CASSKKGGANTEAFF. The CDR3 DNA reads as TGTGCCAGCAGTAAAAAGGGGGGAGCGAACACTGAAGCTTTCTTT. The gene calls are TRBV14 and TRBJ1-1; the D gene is possibly TRBD1 (6 bases). The CDR3 is 15 amino acids. V lost 6 bases and J 1 base, leaving 15 bases between the germline ends. Germline V lookup: CDR1 SGHDN, CDR2 FVKESK.

In nucleotides, the CDR3 is TGTGCCAGTAGCCCCGGGACAGGGGGTCGGGGCTACACCTTC. Translating it yields CASSPGTGGRGYTF. The gene calls are TRBV19 and TRBJ1-2, with 11 nucleotides matching TRBD1. CDR1 and CDR2 from the germline V gene are LNHDA and SQIVND (reference sequence). The CDR3 is made up of 14 amino acids. The trim removed 6 bases at V and 8 bases at J, leaving 8 bases unmatched. Full variable domain (outside the CDR3, taken from reference TRBV19 and TRBJ1-2): DGGITQSPKYLFRKEGQNVTLSCEQNLNHDAMYWYRQDPGQGLRLIYYSQIVNDFQKGDIAEGYSVSREKKESFPLTVTSAQKNPTAFYLCASSPGTGGRGYTFGSGTRLTVV.

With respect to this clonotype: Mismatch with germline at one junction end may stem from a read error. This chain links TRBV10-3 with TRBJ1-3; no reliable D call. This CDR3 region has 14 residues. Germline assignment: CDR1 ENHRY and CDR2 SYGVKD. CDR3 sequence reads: CASSGSFSGNTIYF. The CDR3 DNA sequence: TGTGCCAGCAGTGGGAGCTTCTCTGGAAACACCATATATTTT.

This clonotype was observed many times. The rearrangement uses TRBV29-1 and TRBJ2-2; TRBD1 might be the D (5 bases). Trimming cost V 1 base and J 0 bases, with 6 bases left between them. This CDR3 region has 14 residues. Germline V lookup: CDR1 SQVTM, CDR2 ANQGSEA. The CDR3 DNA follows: TGCAGCGTTGAAGGGGGCGCGAACACCGGGGAGCTGTTTTTT. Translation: CSVEGGANTGELFF.